In this sample, the clone carrying this TCR beta chain turned up a few times. The target antigen is unknown. The germline gives CDR1 LGHDT, CDR2 YNNKEL (reference sequence). The CDR3 totals 15 residues. V lost 1 base to trimming and J lost 2 bases, with 6 bases between them. Via MiXCR, TCRdb re-called the 5' RACE reads, giving one row per CDR3 protein. The sample consists of approximately 9,000 distinct CDR3 sequences, 4.5% of them appearing once. Described time point: sample taken at primary tumor resection. These data belong to a study of spatial heterogeneity in lung cancer. Overall study findings and caveats: Tumoral mutation counts were tracked by counts of expanded intratumoral alpha and beta TCRs.

Material: lung tumor tissue, obtained at surgery. The source of this sequence is a female donor with early-stage non-small cell lung cancer. J is TRBJ2-6 and V is TRBV3-1; D might be TRBD2 (6 bases). The CDR3 reads CASSQGGAGANVLTF. CDR3 nucleotide sequence: TGTGCCAGCAGCCAAGGCGGGGCTGGGGCCAACGTCCTGACTTTC.